One sample yielded the 21 T cell receptor beta chains listed below, sequenced in a study of blood T cell repertoires in COVID-19. Sequencing used immunoSEQ multiplex PCR; TCRdb keeps in-frame clones, though not all of them. The data hold 240,000 or so clones, with around 88% observed a single time. Input material: PBMCs or T cells enriched from blood (not recorded which). These TCRs come from a man aged 40-49 years who had recovered from COVID-19.

The J gene is TRBJ2-7, the V gene TRBV9; 9 nucleotides agree with TRBD2. Trimming at V came to 0 bases and at J to 6 bases, leaving 7 bases not matched to a gene. The CDR3 loop spans 15 amino acids. The V gene's germline CDR1 is SGDLS and CDR2 YYNGEE. For the CDR3, the DNA is TGTGCCAGCAGCGTAGCTGCGGGAGGGGTATCCGAGCAGTACTTC. It codes for CASSVAAGGVSEQYF.

The chain combines TRBV29-1 with TRBJ2-3; D might be TRBD2 (6 bases). With 6 bases removed from V and 1 base from J, the gap between germline ends came to 14 bases. This CDR3 contains 14 residues. The germline CDR1 and CDR2 sequences are SQVTM and ANQGSEA. CDR3 in DNA: TGCAGCGTCCAGGAGGGGACCCGCACAGATACGCAGTATTTT. Translating gives CSVQEGTRTDTQYF.

The chain joins TRBV10-3 to TRBJ1-6; D unclear. CDR1 is ENHRY and CDR2 is SYGVKD in the germline V gene. The V gene lost 0 bases and the J gene lost 5 bases, with 17 bases spanning the gap. CDR3 length: 18 amino acids. The CDR3 bases are TGTGCCATCAGTGAGTCGCCGGGTGGAGGCCGAGATAATTCACCCCTCCACTTT. It is translated as CAISESPGGGRDNSPLHF.

V usage is TRBV3-1 (or the pseudogene TRBV3-2) and J usage is TRBJ2-3; possible D gene TRBD1, 7 bases. The CDR3 has 19 residues. The germline gives CDR1 LGHDT, CDR2 YNNKEL (reference sequence). V lost 4 bases and J lost 8, with 31 bases in between. The chain's CDR3 is CASSRRALNWRGRLGTQYF. Written as DNA, the CDR3 is TGTGCCAGCAGCCGGAGGGCCCTTAACTGGAGGGGGCGGTTAGGTACGCAGTATTTT.

The chain recombines TRBV10-1 with TRBJ2-2; 8 nucleotides agree with TRBD1. The CDR3 totals 17 residues. Germline lookup yields CDR1 WNHNN and CDR2 SYGVQD (reference sequence). With V trimmed by 1 base and J by 0 bases, 4 bases remained unmatched. CDR3 DNA sequence: TGCGCCAGCAGTGAGTGGAGGGACAGGACGAACACCGGGGAGCTGTTTTTT. It specifies CASSEWRDRTNTGELFF.

V gene TRBV7-2 combines with J gene TRBJ2-1; perhaps TRBD1 as D (6 bases). The CDR3 sequence is 13 residues long. Germline V CDR1 and CDR2: SGHTA, FQGNSA. In DNA form, the CDR3 reads TGTGCTTTTTACAGGGCCCTCTACAATGAGCAGTTCTTC. Translating gives CAFYRALYNEQFF. Full variable domain (outside the CDR3, taken from reference TRBV7-2 and TRBJ2-1): GAGVSQSPSNKVTEKGKDVELRCDPISGHTALYWYRQSLGQGLEFLIYFQGNSAPDKSGLPSDRFSAERTGGSVSTLTIQRTQQEDSAVYLCAFYRALYNEQFFGPGTRLTVL.

This clone was seen only once. The V and J genes are TRBV18 and TRBJ2-2; tentative D call: TRBD2 (5 bases). Trimming removed 4 bases from V and 2 bases from J, with 17 bases in between. Germline CDR1 reads KGHSH; CDR2 reads LQKENI. The CDR3 spans 17 residues. The CDR3 DNA reads TGTGCCAGCTCACGAGAACGAGGACGGGGAAACACCGGGGAGCTGTTTTTT. Protein product: CASSRERGRGNTGELFF.

V and J are TRBV18 and TRBJ1-5; 9 nucleotides match TRBD1. The CDR3 has 17 amino acids. Germline CDR1 reads KGHSH; CDR2 reads LQKENI. After removal of 3 bases from V and 5 bases from J, the junction contained 11 bases not matched to a gene. The CDR3 DNA sequence: TGTGCCAGCTCACCTCAGGACAGGGGCCTCCACGATCAGCCCCAGCATTTT. Translated: CASSPQDRGLHDQPQHF.

The CDR3 is CAWSDQVYGYTF. The CDR3, as DNA: TGTGCCTGGAGTGACCAGGTCTATGGCTACACCTTC. The V and J genes are TRBV30 and TRBJ1-2; D gene uncertain. V lost 1 base and J 4 bases, leaving 7 bases between the germline ends. The CDR3 runs 12 residues. Germline V gives CDR1 GTSNPN, CDR2 SVGIG (reference sequence).

V usage is TRBV19 and J usage is TRBJ1-1; a possible D gene is TRBD1 (6 bases). Trimming removed 1 base from V and 2 bases from J, with 14 bases in between. CDR1 and CDR2 (germline): LNHDA, SQIVND (reference sequence). The CDR3 runs 16 residues. CDR3 loop: CASSIGGTPTNTEAFF. The CDR3 DNA sequence: TGTGCCAGTAGTATAGGAGGGACACCTACAAACACTGAAGCTTTCTTT.

The V call is TRBV11-2, the J call TRBJ2-1; 8 bases agree with TRBD2. The CDR3 has 16 amino acids. V gave up 6 bases and J gave up 3 bases; unmatched junction bases: 10. Germline CDR1 SGHAT, CDR2 FQNNGV. CDR3 bases: TGTGCCAGCAGGCCCATAGCGGGAAAGCGCTACAATGAGCAGTTCTTC. It codes for CASRPIAGKRYNEQFF.

This clone was seen ten or more times. V usage is TRBV6-4 and J usage is TRBJ2-1; 7 bases align to TRBD2. This CDR3 has 16 residues. The germline V gene has CDR1 MRHNA and CDR2 SNTAGT. The J segment lost 8 bases and the V segment lost 0 bases, leaving 10 bases of the junction unmatched. CDR3 nucleotide sequence: TGTGCCAGCAGTGACTCTGCGGGAGTATCCGCGGATGAGCAGTTCTTC. It is translated as CASSDSAGVSADEQFF.

This chain links TRBV19 with TRBJ1-5; D is unresolved. Germline-derived CDR1 and CDR2 are LNHDA and SQIVND (reference sequence). The CDR3 contains 16 residues. Deletions cut 6 bases from V and 2 bases from J, with 17 bases between. DNA for the CDR3: TGTGCCAGTAGCCCAAGGCCCAGAGAGGGCAATCAGCCCCAGCATTTT. Amino acid sequence: CASSPRPREGNQPQHF.

This rearrangement joins TRBV5-4 to TRBJ1-6; D call uncertain. Germline V gene data show CDR1 as SGHNT and CDR2 as YYREEE (reference sequence). The CDR3 runs to 15 residues. With 3 bases removed from V and 4 bases from J, the gap between germline ends came to 11 bases. This chain's CDR3 is CASSSQRDYNSPLHF. The CDR3 DNA reads as TGTGCCAGCAGCTCCCAACGAGATTATAATTCACCCCTCCACTTT.

The CDR3 bases are TGTGCCAGCAGCCAAGGAAAAGCGGGGGGTTTCCAAGAGACCCAGTACTTC. This translates into CASSQGKAGGFQETQYF. The chain joins TRBV3-1 (or the pseudogene TRBV3-2) to TRBJ2-5, with 9 bases lining up with TRBD2. The trim removed 1 base at V and 1 base at J, leaving 7 bases unmatched. This CDR3 has 17 amino acids. The germline V gene has CDR1 LGHDT and CDR2 YNNKEL (reference sequence).

This rearrangement joins TRBV29-1 to TRBJ2-1; tentatively, D is TRBD2 (5 bases). V lost 5 bases and J lost 4, with 30 bases in between. Germline V lookup: CDR1 SQVTM, CDR2 ANQGSEA. The CDR3 totals 19 residues. The CDR3 sequence: CSVPPGRPQRANPYNEQFF. CDR3 bases: TGCAGCGTTCCCCCAGGCCGTCCCCAGAGGGCTAACCCTTACAATGAGCAGTTCTTC.

This clone was picked up a small number of times. The V gene is TRBV28, the J gene TRBJ2-1, with 7 bases that match TRBD2. This CDR3 region has 16 residues. V trimming: 3 bases; J trimming: 0 bases; junction bases outside the gene matches: 5. The V gene's germline CDR1 is MDHEN and CDR2 SYDVKM. The CDR3 region is CASSLGDYSSYNEQFF. CDR3 in DNA: TGTGCCAGCAGTTTGGGGGACTACAGCTCCTACAATGAGCAGTTCTTC.

J is TRBJ2-7 and V is TRBV4-1, with 9 bases lining up with TRBD2. This CDR3 has 15 amino acids. V was clipped by 1 base and J by 2 bases; unmatched bases: 3. Germline lookup yields CDR1 MGHRA and CDR2 YSYEKL. CDR3 sequence reads: CASSQGAGGTYEQYF. The CDR3 DNA follows: TGCGCCAGCAGCCAAGGAGCGGGGGGAACCTACGAGCAGTACTTC.

This clone has just one count. This chain connects TRBV5-3 to TRBJ2-2; 10 bases agree with TRBD2. TRBV5-3 is annotated as an ORF whose role is uncertain. With V trimmed by 3 bases and J by 4 bases, 6 bases remained unmatched. This CDR3 is 16 amino acids long. The CDR3 nucleotides read TGTGCCAGAAGCTGCCACGGGACTAGCGCCACCGGGGAGCTGTTTTTT. It encodes CARSCHGTSATGELFF.

The V gene is TRBV7-2, the J gene TRBJ1-4; no clear D. This CDR3 is 14 amino acids long. In germline, CDR1 is SGHTA, CDR2 FQGNSA. Trimming stripped 1 base from V and 3 bases from J, with 6 bases between. CDR3 coding DNA: TGTGCCAGCAGCTTAGGACATTCTAATGAAAAACTGTTTTTT. Protein sequence: CASSLGHSNEKLFF. Full variable domain (rest looked up from reference TRBV7-2 and TRBJ1-4): GAGVSQSPSNKVTEKGKDVELRCDPISGHTALYWYRQSLGQGLEFLIYFQGNSAPDKSGLPSDRFSAERTGGSVSTLTIQRTQQEDSAVYLCASSLGHSNEKLFFGSGTQLSVL.

The rearrangement joins TRBV13 to TRBJ1-2; D may be TRBD1 (5 bases). V was trimmed by 5 bases and J by 3 bases, leaving 22 bases between them. Germline-derived CDR1 and CDR2 are PRHDT and FYEKMQ (reference sequence). The CDR3 spans 17 residues. For the CDR3, the DNA is TGTGCCAGCAGCCCACCCGGACACGAACTTGGGTACTATGGCTACACCTTC. This encodes CASSPPGHELGYYGYTF.